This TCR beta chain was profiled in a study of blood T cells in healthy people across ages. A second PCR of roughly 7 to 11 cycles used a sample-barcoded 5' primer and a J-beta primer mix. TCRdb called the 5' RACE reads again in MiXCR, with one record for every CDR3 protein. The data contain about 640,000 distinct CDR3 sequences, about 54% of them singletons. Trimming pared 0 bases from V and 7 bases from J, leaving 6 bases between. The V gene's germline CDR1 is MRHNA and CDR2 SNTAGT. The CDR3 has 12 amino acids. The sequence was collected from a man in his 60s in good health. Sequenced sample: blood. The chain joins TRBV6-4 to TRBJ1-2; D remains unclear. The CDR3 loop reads CASSDSISGYTF. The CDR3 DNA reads TGTGCCAGCAGTGACTCGATTTCTGGCTACACCTTC.